This T cell receptor beta chain was obtained from a study of graft-versus-host responses after intestinal transplantation. Study information: Recipients had multivisceral, liver-intestinal, or isolated intestinal transplants. Every recipient underwent anti-thymocyte globulin induction, then tacrolimus and steroids for 2 to 3 years.

The CDR3 totals 13 residues. Germline V gene sequence: CDR1 MNHNS, CDR2 SASEGT. V lost 2 bases, J lost 2 bases, and 7 bases lay in between. A remark on this clone: As yet, its antigen is unknown.

Findings and limits, study-wide: When patients had graft-donor T cell macrochimerism, their allografts held high graft-versus-host to host-versus-graft clonal ratios. Early post-transplant falls in HvG clones accompanied the peak levels of circulating GvH clones.

Clones were read by immunoSEQ multiplex PCR, and TCRdb kept only the in-frame ones, dropping some. Here the sample spans about 120,000 clones, about nine tenths being singletons. This receptor was taken from a human donor who received an intestinal transplant. This chain connects TRBV6-1 to TRBJ2-7; D is undetermined. This material consisted of unstimulated CD4+ T cells sorted from spleen or lymph node cells, taken before intestinal transplant. CDR3 amino acids: CASSESVTYEQYF. For the CDR3, the DNA is TGTGCCAGCAGTGAATCCGTTACCTACGAGCAGTACTTC.